This TCR beta chain was profiled in a study of vaccination and CD4 T cells after COVID-19. The Oncomine TCR Beta short-read assay sequenced DNA from cultured CD4+ T cells. TCRdb re-analysed the PCR reads in MiXCR, keeping a single row per CDR3 protein. Of approximately 12,000 distinct CDR3 sequences listed, approximately 55% are singletons. Treatment denoted: roughly 11-day PBMC culture with coronavirus spike peptide pools or control peptides (ViraFEST assay). The V end lost 2 bases, the J end lost 6 bases, and 11 bases lay between the germline ends. Germline values: CDR1 SNHLY, CDR2 FYNNEI. The CDR3 contains 14 residues. Turning to this clonotype: Its antigen is unidentified.

The genes are TRBV2 and TRBJ1-5, with D unclear. Sequencing input: CD4+ T cells from blood, cultured in vitro. This receptor was identified in a human donor who had recovered from COVID-19. Written as DNA, the CDR3 is TGTGCCAGCAGTGAATCCGGGGTAGGTCAGCCCCAGCATTTT. As protein: CASSESGVGQPQHF.